Each of the 24 T cell receptor beta chains below was sequenced from the same sample in a study of T cell clones after liver transplantation. Assay used: immunoSEQ multiplex PCR; TCRdb lists only in-frame clones, some missing. Altogether over 25,000 clones are present, around 94% being singletons, with the ten largest covering 25% to 30%. Sample: CD8+ T cells from blood, taken 12 months after liver transplant. All receptors come from a human patient who received a liver transplant. Some T cells may originate from the graft donor.

The V call is TRBV7-9, the J call TRBJ2-1, with a tentative D call TRBD2 (6 bases). This CDR3 has 14 residues. From germline, CDR1 is SEHNR and CDR2 FQNEAQ (reference sequence). The V gene lost 6 bases and the J gene lost 8 bases, with 17 bases spanning the gap. The DNA of the CDR3 is TGTGCCAGCAGACCTCCCTCCGGGAGCTATGAGCAGTTCTTC. Translated, it gives CASRPPSGSYEQFF.

The genes are TRBV11-2 and TRBJ2-1; 11 bases are a match to TRBD2. This CDR3 is 16 amino acids long. Germline loops: CDR1 SGHAT, CDR2 FQNNGV. J gave up 5 bases and V 7 bases, and 10 bases lay outside the gene matches. CDR3 sequence reads: CASKPETSGTHNEQFF. The CDR3 DNA follows: TGTGCCAGCAAGCCCGAGACTAGCGGGACCCACAATGAGCAGTTCTTC.

The chain uses TRBV21-1 and TRBJ2-5; the table's D call TRBD1 went unverified against the DNA. TRBV21-1 is flagged as a pseudogene. The CDR3 is 15 amino acids. The DNA for the CDR3 is TGTGCCAGCAGCATACCCGGGACAGGGGTCGAGACCCAGTACTTC. This gives the protein CASSIPGTGVETQYF.

This rearrangement joins TRBV28 to TRBJ1-3, with D unresolved. The CDR3 has 11 residues. Trimming stripped 5 bases from V and 4 bases from J, with 3 bases between. The V gene's germline CDR1 is MDHEN and CDR2 SYDVKM. The CDR3: CASSRGNTIYF. CDR3 DNA: TGTGCCAGCAGTCGCGGAAACACCATATATTTT. Variable domain in full (rest from reference TRBV28 and TRBJ1-3): DVKVTQSSRYLVKRTGEKVFLECVQDMDHENMFWYRQDPGLGLRLIYFSYDVKMKEKGDIPEGYSVSREKKERFSLILESASTNQTSMYLCASSRGNTIYFGEGSWLTVV.

This clone was seen only once. The rearrangement uses TRBV9 and TRBJ2-2; D not resolved. Trimming pared 0 bases from V and 4 bases from J, leaving 4 bases between. The germline CDR1 and CDR2 sequences are SGDLS and YYNGEE. The CDR3 is 13 residues long. CDR3: CASSVEFTGELFF. As DNA, the CDR3 is TGTGCCAGCAGCGTAGAGTTCACCGGGGAGCTGTTTTTT.

The chain uses TRBV6-4 and TRBJ1-2; D may be TRBD1 (6 bases). Per the germline V gene, CDR1 is MRHNA and CDR2 is SNTAGT. The V gene lost 6 bases and the J gene lost 3 bases, with 26 bases spanning the gap. The CDR3 has 18 amino acids. In nucleotides, the CDR3 is TGTGCCAGCAGCGGACCTCGGCACTGGACAGTCTGGCACTATGGCTACACCTTC. Encoded protein: CASSGPRHWTVWHYGYTF.

The chain employs TRBV15 and TRBJ2-1; TRBD2 matches at 9 bases. Per the germline V gene, CDR1 is LNHNV and CDR2 is YYDKDF (reference sequence). Unmatched junction bases numbered 6, after V lost 1 base and J lost 2 bases. The CDR3 runs 17 residues. The CDR3 coding sequence is TGTGCCACCAGCAGAGTTAGAGCGGGAGGACCCTACAATGAGCAGTTCTTC. This encodes CATSRVRAGGPYNEQFF.

The chain employs TRBV6-5 and TRBJ2-7; TRBD2 might be the D (6 bases). This CDR3 spans 16 amino acids. V was shortened by 0 bases and J by 0 bases, with 12 bases between the two germline ends. Looked up from germline, CDR1 is MNHEY and CDR2 is SVGAGI. The DNA of the CDR3 is TGTGCCAGCAGTTACTCGACGGGGGAGAGCTCCTACGAGCAGTACTTC. It translates to CASSYSTGESSYEQYF.

This clone came up once. The rearrangement uses TRBV30 and TRBJ1-2; D unresolved. This CDR3 has 13 amino acids. Deletions cut 5 bases from V and 6 bases from J, with 16 bases between. Germline lookup yields CDR1 GTSNPN and CDR2 SVGIG (reference sequence). The CDR3 DNA follows: TGTGCCTGGGATGGACCCAGTCCCCATGGCTACACCTTC. This encodes CAWDGPSPHGYTF. Supplemented by reference TRBV30 and TRBJ1-2, the full variable domain reads SQTIHQWPATLVQPVGSPLSLECTVEGTSNPNLYWYRQAAGRGLQLLFYSVGIGQISSEVPQNLSASRPQDRQFILSSKKLLLSDSGFYLCAWDGPSPHGYTFGSGTRLTVV.

V gene TRBV7-3 combines with J gene TRBJ2-7; D remains ambiguous. Germline CDR1 is SGHTA and CDR2 is FQGTGA. The V gene lost 9 bases and the J gene lost 1 base, with 10 bases spanning the gap. The length of the CDR3 is 12 residues. The CDR3 loop is CARLQPSYEQYF. The CDR3 nucleotides read TGTGCCAGACTTCAACCATCCTACGAGCAGTACTTC.

Of note for this clone: A read error may account for a junction end that differs from germline. This chain links TRBV10-3 with TRBJ2-7; possible D gene TRBD2, 5 bases. CDR3 length: 16 residues. Germline CDR1 is ENHRY and CDR2 is SYGVKD. CDR3 sequence: CAISDKPGSSSYEQYF. The CDR3, as DNA: TGTGCCATAAGTGACAAACCGGGGTCCAGCTCCTACGAGCAGTACTTC.

The V gene is TRBV21-1, the J gene TRBJ1-1. TRBV21-1 is annotated as a pseudogene. CDR3 length: 16 amino acids. CDR3 in amino acids: CASSKVFRAENTEAFF. In DNA form, the CDR3 reads TGTGCCAGCAGCAAAGTCTTTCGGGCGGAGAACACTGAAGCTTTCTTT.

This chain joins TRBV6-1 and TRBJ2-2; 9 positions agree with TRBD1. With V trimmed by 4 bases and J by 7 bases, 10 bases remained unmatched. The CDR3 is made up of 16 amino acids. Germline CDR1 is MNHNS and CDR2 is SASEGT. The CDR3 is CASSAFGTGGSGELFF. DNA for the CDR3: TGTGCCAGCAGTGCCTTCGGAACAGGGGGCAGCGGGGAGCTGTTTTTT.

The chain recombines TRBV11-3 with TRBJ2-3; D gene ambiguous. CDR1 SGHNT and CDR2 YENEEA come from the germline V gene. The CDR3 length is 12 residues. Deletions cut 2 bases from V and 6 bases from J, with 6 bases between. The CDR3 region is CASSLRPDTQYF. The CDR3, as DNA: TGTGCCAGCAGCTTACGGCCGGATACGCAGTATTTT. The full variable domain, rest sourced from reference TRBV11-3 and TRBJ2-3, is EAGVVQSPRYKIIEKKQPVAFWCNPISGHNTLYWYLQNLGQGPELLIRYENEEAVDDSQLPKDRFSAERLKGVDSTLKIQPAELGDSAVYLCASSLRPDTQYFGPGTRLTVL.

This clone is a singleton in its sample. The J gene is TRBJ1-4, the V gene TRBV6-5; no definite D call. The V and J ends lost 2 bases and 8 bases respectively, with 12 bases between them. The CDR3 runs 14 residues. CDR1 MNHEY and CDR2 SVGAGI come from the germline V gene. CDR3 DNA sequence: TGTGCCAGCAGTTACACCGGGGTCGGGGAAAAACTGTTTTTT. Its translation is CASSYTGVGEKLFF.

The chain uses TRBV6-1 and TRBJ2-5, with 8 bases aligning to TRBD2. The germline V gene encodes CDR1 MNHNS and CDR2 SASEGT. V trimming: 3 bases; J trimming: 2 bases; junction bases outside the gene matches: 5. This CDR3 is 15 amino acids long. The CDR3 sequence: CASSDLAGGQETQYF. The DNA for the CDR3 is TGTGCCAGCAGTGATCTGGCGGGAGGACAAGAGACCCAGTACTTC.

This chain joins TRBV11-2 and TRBJ2-2; 9 bases map to TRBD2. The CDR3 is 18 amino acids. The germline CDR1 and CDR2 sequences are SGHAT and FQNNGV. V was pared by 3 bases and J by 0 bases, with 8 bases of the junction left unmatched. This CDR3 is CASSLAPGLAPNTGELFF. DNA for the CDR3: TGTGCCAGCAGCTTGGCACCGGGACTAGCTCCGAACACCGGGGAGCTGTTTTTT.

The V call is TRBV19, the J call TRBJ2-7; 9 nucleotides agree with TRBD2. Germline V gene lookup returns CDR1 LNHDA and CDR2 SQIVND (reference sequence). V trimming: 3 bases; J trimming: 3 bases; junction bases outside the gene matches: 3. The length of the CDR3 is 14 residues. In DNA form, the CDR3 reads TGTGCCAGTAGTATGCTAGCGGGAAACTACGAGCAGTACTTC. Translated, it gives CASSMLAGNYEQYF.

This clone was counted between two and nine times. The chain has TRBV28 and TRBJ2-3; TRBD2 matches 7 bases. J lost 4 bases, V lost 2 bases, and 3 bases had no gene match. The CDR3 runs 14 residues. Per germline, CDR1 MDHEN and CDR2 SYDVKM. This CDR3 is CASSLSGTADTQYF. The DNA of the CDR3 is TGTGCCAGCAGTTTAAGCGGGACCGCAGATACGCAGTATTTT.

The chain employs TRBV25-1 and TRBJ2-7, with no clear D. CDR1 is MGHDK, CDR2 SYGVNS, per germline. V gave up 6 bases and J gave up 3 bases, with 15 bases separating them. This CDR3 spans 14 amino acids. The CDR3: CASSGPGGRYEQYF. The CDR3 coding sequence is TGTGCCAGCAGCGGTCCGGGCGGACGCTACGAGCAGTACTTC.

The V gene is TRBV19, the J gene TRBJ2-1, with a weak D call TRBD2 (6 bases). This CDR3 spans 15 amino acids. Trimming pared 1 base from V and 1 base from J, leaving 8 bases between. Per the germline V gene, CDR1 is LNHDA and CDR2 is SQIVND (reference sequence). DNA of the CDR3: TGTGCCAGTAGTATAGTAGGACTATCCTACAATGAGCAGTTCTTC. This codes for CASSIVGLSYNEQFF.

This clone was seen a single time. The rearrangement links TRBV4-1 to TRBJ1-1, with D possibly being TRBD1 (6 bases). With 0 bases removed from V and 4 bases from J, the gap between germline ends came to 15 bases. Germline-derived CDR1 and CDR2 are MGHRA and YSYEKL. The CDR3 has 16 amino acids. CDR3 sequence (DNA): TGCGCCAGCAGCCAAGATACAGGGACCTGGCTCACTGAAGCTTTCTTT. It specifies CASSQDTGTWLTEAFF.

This chain connects TRBV6-5 to TRBJ2-2; D call uncertain. Germline V gene sequence: CDR1 MNHEY, CDR2 SVGAGI. This CDR3 comprises 11 residues. V shed 5 bases and J shed 6 bases, with 4 bases lying between them. CDR3 residues: CASSLAGELFF. In nucleotides, the CDR3 is TGTGCCAGCAGTCTAGCCGGGGAGCTGTTTTTT.

The J gene is TRBJ2-7, the V gene TRBV2; 9 positions match TRBD1. The germline gives CDR1 SNHLY, CDR2 FYNNEI. J lost 2 bases, V lost 6 bases, and 2 bases had no gene match. The CDR3 loop spans 13 amino acids. CDR3 region: CASRGQGPYEQYF. CDR3 nucleotides: TGTGCCAGCAGGGGACAGGGTCCCTACGAGCAGTACTTC.